The 20 T cell receptor beta chains in this list originate from one sample, sequenced in a study of blood T cell repertoires in COVID-19 (dated by TCRdb to about 2020). The receptor library was made with the immunoSEQ multiplex PCR assay. TCRdb's version of the immuneACCESS table is confined to in-frame rearrangements and falls short of the full clone set. An unresolved V gene accounts for under half of the shortfall where checked; the remainder is of unknown origin. This sample is represented by about 100,000 clones; 80% to 90% of them were singletons. Clones ranked in the top ten supply 4% to 5.5% of the sample. The specimen sequenced was peripheral blood. These receptors all come from a man older than 75 with COVID-19, enrolled during active disease.

The gene calls are TRBV27 and TRBJ2-7; TRBD2 matches 9 bases. CDR1 is MNHEY and CDR2 is SMNVEV in the germline V gene (reference sequence). This CDR3 has 16 residues. With 5 bases clipped from V and 2 bases from J, the junction kept 10 bases outside the gene matches. CDR3 bases: TGTGCCAGCAGTATGTTGGGCGGGAGGGGACCCTACGAGCAGTACTTC. It encodes CASSMLGGRGPYEQYF.

The chain recombines TRBV5-6 with TRBJ1-5; perhaps TRBD1 as D (5 bases). The CDR3 is 15 residues long. Per the germline V gene, CDR1 is SGHDT and CDR2 is YYEEEE. Trimming cost V 4 bases and J 4 bases, with 15 bases left between them. The CDR3 spells CASSALGGGNQPQHF. The CDR3 nucleotides are TGTGCCAGCAGCGCGCTTGGGGGAGGGAATCAGCCCCAGCATTTT. Filled out from reference TRBV5-6 and TRBJ1-5, the complete variable domain reads DAGVTQSPTHLIKTRGQQVTLRCSPKSGHDTVSWYQQALGQGPQFIFQYYEEEERQRGNFPDRFSGHQFPNYSSELNVNALLLGDSALYLCASSALGGGNQPQHFGDGTRLSIL.

The chain links TRBV5-1 to TRBJ2-1; possible D gene TRBD1, 5 bases. The V gene lost 1 base and the J gene lost 7 bases, with 12 bases spanning the gap. Germline V gene data show CDR1 as SGHRS and CDR2 as YFSETQ. This CDR3 has 14 residues. This chain's CDR3 is CASSLTAGRNEQFF. The CDR3 DNA sequence: TGCGCCAGCAGCTTGACAGCAGGGCGAAATGAGCAGTTCTTC.

This chain uses TRBV29-1 with TRBJ2-5, with a tentative D call TRBD1 (5 bases). The V gene lost 7 bases and the J gene lost 4 bases, with 16 bases spanning the gap. This CDR3 has 13 residues. CDR1 is SQVTM and CDR2 is ANQGSEA in the germline V gene. In DNA form, the CDR3 reads TGCAGCGGCACTTGGCAGGGTTCAGAGACCCAGTACTTC. Protein sequence: CSGTWQGSETQYF.

The chain couples TRBV9 to TRBJ2-3, with 8 bases matching TRBD1. The CDR3 length is 18 residues. Trimming cost V 0 bases and J 0 bases; bases outside gene matches: 9. Germline V gene data show CDR1 as SGDLS and CDR2 as YYNGEE. CDR3 sequence reads: CASSVGQGPHNSTDTQYF. Written as DNA, the CDR3 is TGTGCCAGCAGCGTAGGACAGGGGCCTCACAATAGCACAGATACGCAGTATTTT.

This rearrangement joins TRBV9 to TRBJ2-5; TRBD2 might be the D (6 bases). V was cut by 0 bases and J by 2 bases, with 11 bases left in between. From germline, CDR1 is SGDLS and CDR2 YYNGEE. The CDR3 extends over 15 amino acids. The CDR3 reads CASSVDIGTQETQYF. The CDR3 DNA reads TGTGCCAGCAGCGTAGATATAGGGACTCAAGAGACCCAGTACTTC.

The rearrangement joins TRBV7-2 to TRBJ2-4, with TRBD2 identical over 8 bases. V lost 5 bases and J lost 6; bases outside the gene matches: 6. Germline V gives CDR1 SGHTA, CDR2 FQGNSA. The CDR3 extends over 14 amino acids. The CDR3 reads CASSPATSANIQYF. The DNA of the CDR3 is TGTGCCAGCAGCCCCGCGACTAGCGCAAACATTCAGTACTTC.

The chain is built from TRBV4-2 and TRBJ2-5, with 7 bases that match TRBD1. The CDR3 loop spans 14 amino acids. Trimming removed 1 base from V and 4 bases from J; junction bases left unmatched: 3. From germline, CDR1 is LGHNA and CDR2 YNFKEQ. The CDR3 nucleotides read TGTGCCAGCAGCCAAGGAGCAGGGGGAGAGACCCAGTACTTC. The encoded protein is CASSQGAGGETQYF.

V and J are TRBV4-2 and TRBJ2-5; 8 bases line up with TRBD2. Germline CDR1 reads LGHNA; CDR2 reads YNFKEQ. This CDR3 region has 15 residues. The junction had 5 bases not matched to a gene; V was cut back by 1 base and J by 4 bases. The CDR3 reads CASSQVGGARETQYF. CDR3 in DNA: TGTGCCAGCAGCCAAGTCGGGGGGGCTAGAGAGACCCAGTACTTC.

The chain uses TRBV5-1 and TRBJ2-3, with 8 bases matching TRBD2. J gave up 7 bases and V 6 bases, and 7 bases lay outside the gene matches. Germline loops: CDR1 SGHRS, CDR2 YFSETQ. CDR3 length: 13 amino acids. In DNA, the CDR3 is TGCGCCAGCACCTCTGGCGGGGGGAATACGCAGTATTTT. This encodes CASTSGGGNTQYF.

The V gene is TRBV30, the J gene TRBJ1-2; 8 bases line up with TRBD1. Germline values: CDR1 GTSNPN, CDR2 SVGIG (reference sequence). The CDR3 totals 15 residues. The V gene end was trimmed by 3 bases and the J gene end by 5 bases; junction bases not matched to a gene: 11. The CDR3 sequence: CAWRLLRTGSYGYTF. The CDR3 bases are TGTGCCTGGAGATTGTTAAGGACAGGGTCATATGGCTACACCTTC. Complete variable domain (other parts from reference TRBV30 and TRBJ1-2): SQTIHQWPATLVQPVGSPLSLECTVEGTSNPNLYWYRQAAGRGLQLLFYSVGIGQISSEVPQNLSASRPQDRQFILSSKKLLLSDSGFYLCAWRLLRTGSYGYTFGSGTRLTVV.

The gene calls are TRBV11-2 and TRBJ2-5; 7 bases align to TRBD2. This CDR3 is built from 15 residues. After removal of 0 bases from V and 4 bases from J, the junction contained 5 bases not matched to a gene. Germline CDR1 reads SGHAT; CDR2 reads FQNNGV. This chain's CDR3 is CASSLEPGRGETQYF. CDR3 bases: TGTGCCAGCAGCTTAGAGCCGGGGAGGGGAGAGACCCAGTACTTC.

The gene calls are TRBV4-1 and TRBJ2-2, with TRBD2 matching over 7 bases. V shed 0 bases, J shed 5 bases, and the junction held 6 bases outside the gene matches. Germline loops: CDR1 MGHRA, CDR2 YSYEKL. The CDR3 consists of 16 residues. CDR3 protein: CASSQEGRAWTGELFF. As DNA, the CDR3 is TGCGCCAGCAGCCAAGAAGGGAGGGCCTGGACCGGGGAGCTGTTTTTT.

The chain carries TRBV3-1 (or the pseudogene TRBV3-2) and TRBJ1-1; D ambiguous. This CDR3 comprises 13 residues. V was shortened by 1 base and J by 1 base, with 4 bases between the two germline ends. Germline CDR1 is LGHDT and CDR2 is YNNKEL (reference sequence). The CDR3 DNA reads as TGTGCCAGCAGCCAAGCACAGAACACTGAAGCTTTCTTT. Its protein product is CASSQAQNTEAFF.

This sequence joins TRBV2 and TRBJ1-5; 10 bases are a match to TRBD1. Unmatched junction bases numbered 1, after V lost 5 bases and J lost 0 bases. The CDR3 length is 15 residues. Per germline, CDR1 SNHLY and CDR2 FYNNEI. CDR3 residues: CASSRTGGSNQPQHF. Written as DNA, the CDR3 is TGTGCCAGCAGTCGGACAGGGGGTAGCAATCAGCCCCAGCATTTT.

The rearrangement links TRBV9 to TRBJ1-2, with D perhaps TRBD1 (5 bases). The germline gives CDR1 SGDLS, CDR2 YYNGEE. The CDR3 has 12 amino acids. Trimming pared 4 bases from V and 6 bases from J, leaving 10 bases between. DNA of the CDR3: TGTGCCAGCAGCTCGGGACTGAATGGCTACACCTTC. It encodes CASSSGLNGYTF.

The CDR3 DNA reads TGTGCCAGCAGCCCCGACAGGGGGCACGCTAATGAAAAACTGTTTTTT. Translating it yields CASSPDRGHANEKLFF. The rearrangement links TRBV9 to TRBJ1-4; 10 bases align to TRBD1. V was clipped by 4 bases and J by 3 bases; unmatched bases: 6. The germline gives CDR1 SGDLS, CDR2 YYNGEE. CDR3 length equals 16 residues.

This chain uses TRBV2 with TRBJ1-5; tentatively, D is TRBD1 (5 bases). The CDR3 extends over 17 amino acids. Trimming pared 3 bases from V and 0 bases from J, leaving 15 bases between. Germline V lookup: CDR1 SNHLY, CDR2 FYNNEI. CDR3 in DNA: TGTGCCAGCAGTGAGGAGGGGCTGGTTTATAGCAATCAGCCCCAGCATTTT. This codes for CASSEEGLVYSNQPQHF.

The V gene is TRBV27, the J gene TRBJ2-5; a possible D gene is TRBD2 (7 bases). V gave up 6 bases and J gave up 4 bases, with 18 bases separating them. The CDR3 extends over 15 amino acids. Per the germline V gene, CDR1 is MNHEY and CDR2 is SMNVEV (reference sequence). The CDR3 protein is CASRATWRGGETQYF. As DNA, the CDR3 is TGTGCCAGCAGGGCGACGTGGAGGGGGGGAGAGACCCAGTACTTC.

The count of this clone is one. The CDR3 DNA is TGCAGCGTTGAAATTCAGGGGATCCCTCCCTATGGCTACACCTTC. It specifies CSVEIQGIPPYGYTF. The J gene is TRBJ1-2, the V gene TRBV29-1; maybe TRBD1 (6 bases). The CDR3 extends over 15 amino acids. Germline V gene lookup returns CDR1 SQVTM and CDR2 ANQGSEA. Trimming stripped 2 bases from V and 4 bases from J, with 17 bases between.